The 10 T cell receptor beta chains reported below all come from one sample, sequenced in a study of blood T cell repertoires in COVID-19. TCRdb's copy holds only in-frame clones and misses some; the assay was immunoSEQ multiplex PCR. The sample has nearly 35,000 clones, around 84% seen once; the top ten hold about 15%. What was sequenced was peripheral blood. Receptor source: a human donor with acute or convalescent COVID-19. The donor label of this sample is uncertain.

The chain employs TRBV7-2 and TRBJ2-1; 9 nucleotides line up with TRBD2. With 3 bases clipped from V and 8 bases from J, the junction kept 11 bases outside the gene matches. The CDR3 runs 16 residues. CDR1 and CDR2 (germline): SGHTA, FQGNSA. The CDR3 region is CASSFASGRPGDEQFF. The CDR3 DNA reads TGTGCCAGCAGCTTCGCGAGCGGGAGGCCGGGGGATGAGCAGTTCTTC.

The chain combines TRBV18 with TRBJ1-5; perhaps TRBD1 as D (6 bases). The CDR3 is made up of 14 amino acids. The V gene's germline CDR1 is KGHSH and CDR2 LQKENI. With 3 bases removed from V and 4 bases from J, the gap between germline ends came to 10 bases. In DNA, the CDR3 is TGTGCCAGCTCACCTACCCAGGGGAATCAGCCCCAGCATTTT. This translates into CASSPTQGNQPQHF.

The genes are TRBV19 and TRBJ2-7; TRBD2 matches 7 bases. CDR1 and CDR2 (germline): LNHDA, SQIVND (reference sequence). After removal of 5 bases from V and 2 bases from J, the junction contained 6 bases not matched to a gene. The CDR3 covers 14 residues. The CDR3 sequence is CASSYSGTPYEQYF. As DNA, the CDR3 is TGTGCCAGTAGTTACAGCGGGACCCCCTACGAGCAGTACTTC.

Note on this clone: At one end the junction does not follow the germline gene, possibly because of a read error. This sample also contains other DNA sequences that code for the same CDR3. The chain has TRBV5-6 and TRBJ1-5, with 9 bases that match TRBD1. Germline V gene lookup returns CDR1 SGHDT and CDR2 YYEEEE. This CDR3 has 14 residues. The CDR3 bases are TGTGCCAGCAGTTTGGGACAGGGCAGTCAGCCCCAGCATTTT. It specifies CASSLGQGSQPQHF. Using reference TRBV5-6 and TRBJ1-5 for the parts outside the CDR3, the full variable domain is DAGVTQSPTHLIKTRGQQVTLRCSPKSGHDTVSWYQQALGQGPQFIFQYYEEEERQRGNFPDRFSGHQFPNYSSELNVNALLLGDSALYLCASSLGQGSQPQHFGDGTRLSIL.

This rearrangement joins TRBV28 to TRBJ2-5, with 8 bases lining up with TRBD2. The CDR3 consists of 15 residues. V dropped 5 bases and J dropped 2; count of bases not matched to a gene: 7. Germline assignment: CDR1 MDHEN and CDR2 SYDVKM. CDR3: CASSKLGTSQETQYF. The CDR3, as DNA: TGTGCCAGCAGTAAACTAGGGACTAGTCAAGAGACCCAGTACTTC.

In regard to this clone: Other DNA sequences within the sample encode an identical CDR3. The V and J genes are TRBV28 and TRBJ2-7; D might be TRBD2 (5 bases). Trimming pared 1 base from V and 4 bases from J, leaving 5 bases between. The CDR3 sequence is 12 residues long. The germline CDR1 and CDR2 sequences are MDHEN and SYDVKM. CDR3 DNA sequence: TGTGCCAGCAGTTTATCGGGATACGAGCAGTACTTC. It translates to CASSLSGYEQYF.

This clone was observed a single time. V is TRBV11-2 and J is TRBJ2-5, with D maybe TRBD1 (7 bases). V was cut by 5 bases and J by 4 bases, with 17 bases left in between. The CDR3 spans 15 residues. CDR1 is SGHAT, CDR2 FQNNGV, per germline. The CDR3 spells CASSLTSGGGETQYF. The CDR3 DNA reads TGTGCCAGCAGCCTTACCTCAGGGGGAGGAGAGACCCAGTACTTC.

This chain connects TRBV5-1 to TRBJ1-2; no clear D. Germline V gene sequence: CDR1 SGHRS, CDR2 YFSETQ. The CDR3 covers 14 residues. V lost 5 bases and J lost 0, with 11 bases in between. DNA of the CDR3: TGCGCCAGCAGACCAGATTTAACTAACTATGGCTACACCTTC. It codes for CASRPDLTNYGYTF.

This chain's CDR3 is CASSLLGARGYTF. CDR3 sequence (DNA): TGTGCCAGCAGCTTACTAGGCGCAAGAGGCTACACCTTC. The genes are TRBV7-9 and TRBJ1-2; D not certain. Germline V gene sequence: CDR1 SEHNR, CDR2 FQNEAQ (reference sequence). The V gene lost 2 bases and the J gene lost 8 bases, with 12 bases spanning the gap. This CDR3 is built from 13 residues.

J is TRBJ2-3 and V is TRBV7-6; 7 bases fit TRBD2. This CDR3 has 14 amino acids. J lost 2 bases, V lost 3 bases, and 2 bases had no gene match. Germline CDR1 SGHVS, CDR2 FNYEAQ. CDR3 DNA: TGTGCCAGCAGCTTCAGCGGGGTCACAGATACGCAGTATTTT. Residues: CASSFSGVTDTQYF.